This is a list of T cell receptor beta chains from one sample in a study of graft-versus-host responses after intestinal transplantation. This table comes from immunoSEQ multiplex PCR, and its TCRdb copy is limited to in-frame clones, with some not included. The top ten clones hold about 0.22% of a sample with roughly 39,000 clones, 90% to 95% of them seen once. Their specific antigens are unknown. The sample in question was unstimulated CD8+ T cells sorted from spleen or lymph node cells, obtained before transplant. The receptor source for this set is a human donor who was the organ donor for an intestinal transplant. CDR3s include the opening cysteine and the closing phenylalanine or tryptophan. The order of the fields is V gene, D gene, J gene, CDR3 DNA, CDR3 protein. The D gene is left open where the match is weak.

TRBV7-8	TRBD1	TRBJ1-3	TGTGCCAGCAGCCACAGTACCGACAGGGGCCTGGCTGGAAACACCATATATTTT	CASSHSTDRGLAGNTIYF
TRBV9	NA	TRBJ1-2	TGTGCCAGCATAGGGGGGCAGGCCGGGGTCCGGGGAAACTATGGCTACACCTTC	CASIGGQAGVRGNYGYTF
TRBV15	NA	TRBJ2-1	TGTGCCACCAGCAGAGAACGGGTTTTGGAGGGCTACAATGAGCAGTTCTTC	CATSRERVLEGYNEQFF
TRBV2	NA	TRBJ1-1	TGTGCCAGCAGGGGAACCGAAGGGGGAGACACTGAAGCTTTCTTT	CASRGTEGGDTEAFF
TRBV27	TRBD1	TRBJ2-7	TGTGCCAGCAGTGTCACCGGGACAGGGAGTTCCGAGCAGTACTTC	CASSVTGTGSSEQYF
TRBV5-1	NA	TRBJ1-1	TGCGCCAGCAGCTTGGTCGGACTCGGGGAGGGGATGGTGAACACTGAAGCTTTCTTT	CASSLVGLGEGMVNTEAFF
TRBV4-2	TRBD2	TRBJ2-4	TGTGCCAGCAGCCAGAGACTAGCGGTTGAGGGCAAAAACATTCAGTACTTC	CASSQRLAVEGKNIQYF
TRBV4-3	NA	TRBJ2-2	TGCGCCAGCAGCCAAGATGGCGCAGGGGCGAACACCGGGGAGCTGTTTTTT	CASSQDGAGANTGELFF
TRBV14	NA	TRBJ2-7	TGTGCCAGCAGCCACCGGGACAAAGGTATCTACGAGCAGTACTTC	CASSHRDKGIYEQYF
TRBV13	NA	TRBJ2-1	TGTGCCAGCAGCCTAACACTTACAGAGGGTAATGAGCAGTTCTTC	CASSLTLTEGNEQFF
TRBV6-5	NA	TRBJ1-4	TGTGCCAGCAGTTACTCGGCGGCGGAGAGGAAAAAACTGTTTTTT	CASSYSAAERKKLFF
TRBV28	NA	TRBJ1-2	TGTGCCAGCAGGGCTATACAAAGGGATTATGGCTACACCTTC	CASRAIQRDYGYTF
TRBV23-1	TRBD1	TRBJ1-6	TGCGCCAGCAGTCAATCGTCCCGACAGGGCGCGGCACCCCTCCACTTT	CASSQSSRQGAAPLHF
TRBV10-3	NA	TRBJ1-1	TGTGCCATCAGTGAGCAGAACACTGAAGCTTTCTTT	CAISEQNTEAFF
TRBV4-3	NA	TRBJ1-3	TGCGCCAGCAGCCAAGGACCCTCTGGAAACACCATATATTTT	CASSQGPSGNTIYF
TRBV28	NA	TRBJ2-1	TGTGCCAGCAGTTTTGGGGACTACAATGAGCAGTTCTTC	CASSFGDYNEQFF
TRBV2	TRBD1	TRBJ2-5	TGTGCCAGCAGTGTCCCGACAGGGGGAGAGACCCAGTACTTC	CASSVPTGGETQYF
TRBV6-5	TRBD1	TRBJ1-5	TGTGCCAGCAGTCCCGGGACAGGGGGCAATCAGCCCCAGCATTTT	CASSPGTGGNQPQHF
TRBV19	TRBD2	TRBJ2-7	TGTGCCAGTAGCGGGACTACCTACGAGCAGTACTTC	CASSGTTYEQYF
TRBV9	NA	TRBJ2-5	TGTGCCAGCAGCGGGACCCAAGAGACCCAGTACTTC	CASSGTQETQYF
TRBV27	TRBD1	TRBJ2-7	TGTGCCAGCAGTTCAATCGGACAGGCCTACGAGCAGTACTTC	CASSSIGQAYEQYF
TRBV30	TRBD2	TRBJ2-3	TGTGCCTGGAGCCTAACGGGGGGGCCCCCAGATACGCAGTATTTT	CAWSLTGGPPDTQYF
TRBV7-7	TRBD2	TRBJ2-1	TGTGCTAGCAGCTTAGGGCTAGCGGGGGCGCCTGGTGAGCAGTTCTTC	CASSLGLAGAPGEQFF
TRBV13	TRBD1	TRBJ1-2	TGTGCCAGCAGCTTAGAAGGGGGCTTCTCCTATGGCTACACCTTC	CASSLEGGFSYGYTF
TRBV15	TRBD1	TRBJ1-1	TGTGCCACCAGCTCCACAGGGGGCGCGAGGGCTTTCTTT	CATSSTGGARAFF
TRBV30	NA	TRBJ2-3	TGTGCCTGGAGTGTATTGGGTTCTAGCACAGATACGCAGTATTTT	CAWSVLGSSTDTQYF
TRBV19	TRBD2	TRBJ2-7	TGTGCCAGTAGGCCTGCGGGGGGATACGAGCAGTACTTC	CASRPAGGYEQYF
TRBV4-3	NA	TRBJ2-7	TGCGCCAGCAGCCAAGAAGGTGGGGGAAGCTACGAGCAGTACTTC	CASSQEGGGSYEQYF
TRBV6-5	TRBD1	TRBJ1-3	TGTGCCAGCAGCCGATTCAGGGGGGGAAACACCATATATTTT	CASSRFRGGNTIYF
TRBV7-2	TRBD2	TRBJ2-5	TGTGCCAGCAGCCCGGGACTAGCGGGGGCCCTCCAAGAGACCCAGTACTTC	CASSPGLAGALQETQYF